The clone carrying this T cell receptor beta chain has a single count. CD45RO-negative cells were positively selected for CCR7, leaving out terminally differentiated effector memory CD45RA+ cells. This entry belongs to a study of shared clonotypes between healthy human individuals. Background on the study: Per donor, CD8 memory used one plate, CD8 naive used two, CD4 memory used three and CD4 naive used three.

Sequencing was performed with immunoSEQ multiplex PCR; in TCRdb, only in-frame clones are kept and a portion is missing. This table has under 1 million clones, over 90% appearing once. Sequencing was carried out using naive CD8+ T cells sorted from blood. The sequence derives from a man aged 25 to 40 in good health.

CDR3 sequence reads: CASSQIGQETQYF. The DNA of the CDR3 is TGTGCCAGCTCCCAGATAGGTCAAGAGACCCAGTACTTC. The chain has TRBV6-1 and TRBJ2-5; D unresolved. V was cut by 8 bases and J by 2 bases, with 12 bases left in between. CDR1 is MNHNS, CDR2 SASEGT, per germline. This CDR3 comprises 13 residues.